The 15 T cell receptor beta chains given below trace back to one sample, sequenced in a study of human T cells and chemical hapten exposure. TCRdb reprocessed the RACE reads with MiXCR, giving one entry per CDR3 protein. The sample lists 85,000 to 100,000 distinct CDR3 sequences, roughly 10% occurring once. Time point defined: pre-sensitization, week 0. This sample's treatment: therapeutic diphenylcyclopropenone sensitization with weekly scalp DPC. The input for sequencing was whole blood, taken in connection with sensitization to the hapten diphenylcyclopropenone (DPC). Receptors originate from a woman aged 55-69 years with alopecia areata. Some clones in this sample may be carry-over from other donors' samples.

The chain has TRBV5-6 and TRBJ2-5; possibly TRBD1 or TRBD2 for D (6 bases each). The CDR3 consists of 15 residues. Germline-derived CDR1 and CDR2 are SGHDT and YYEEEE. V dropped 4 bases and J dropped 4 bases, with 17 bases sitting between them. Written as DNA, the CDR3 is TGTGCCAGCAGCGACGGCAGGGGAGGTGGAGAGACCCAGTACTTC. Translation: CASSDGRGGGETQYF.

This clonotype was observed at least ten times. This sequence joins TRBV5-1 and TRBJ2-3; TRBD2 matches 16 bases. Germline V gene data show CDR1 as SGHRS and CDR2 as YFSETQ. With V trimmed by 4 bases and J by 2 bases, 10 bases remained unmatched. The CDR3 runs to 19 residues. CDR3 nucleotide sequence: TGCGCCAGCAGCCCTGTCCCGGGACTAGCGGGGGGGTTCACAGATACGCAGTATTTT. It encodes CASSPVPGLAGGFTDTQYF.

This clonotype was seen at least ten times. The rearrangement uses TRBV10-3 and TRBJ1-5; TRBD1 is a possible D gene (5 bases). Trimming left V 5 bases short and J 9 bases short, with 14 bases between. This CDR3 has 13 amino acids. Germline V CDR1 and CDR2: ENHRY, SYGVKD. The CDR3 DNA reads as TGTGCCATCAGTCTAGGGGTGGGCTGGCCCCAGCATTTT. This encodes CAISLGVGWPQHF.

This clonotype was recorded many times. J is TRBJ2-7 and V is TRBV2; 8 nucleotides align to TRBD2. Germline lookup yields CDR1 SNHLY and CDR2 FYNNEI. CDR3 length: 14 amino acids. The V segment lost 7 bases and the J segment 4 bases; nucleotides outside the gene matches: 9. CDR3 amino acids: CASKKGTSLYEQYF. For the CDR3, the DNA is TGTGCCAGCAAAAAGGGGACTAGTCTTTACGAGCAGTACTTC. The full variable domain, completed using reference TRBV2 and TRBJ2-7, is EPEVTQTPSHQVTQMGQEVILRCVPISNHLYFYWYRQILGQKVEFLVSFYNNEISEKSEIFDDQFSVERPDGSNFTLKIRSTKLEDSAMYFCASKKGTSLYEQYFGPGTRLTVT.

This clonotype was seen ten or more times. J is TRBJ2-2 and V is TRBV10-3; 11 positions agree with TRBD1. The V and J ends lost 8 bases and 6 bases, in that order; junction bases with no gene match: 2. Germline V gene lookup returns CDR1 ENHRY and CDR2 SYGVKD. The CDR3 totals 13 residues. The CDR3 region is CAIGTGGAGELFF. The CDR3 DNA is TGTGCCATCGGGACAGGGGGTGCCGGGGAGCTGTTTTTT.

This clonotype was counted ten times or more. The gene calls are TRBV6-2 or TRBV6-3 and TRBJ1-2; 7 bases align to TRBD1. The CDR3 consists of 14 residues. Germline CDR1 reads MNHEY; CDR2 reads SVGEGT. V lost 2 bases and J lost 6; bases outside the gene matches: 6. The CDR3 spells CASSYGGQVNGYTF. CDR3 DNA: TGTGCCAGCAGTTACGGTGGACAGGTGAATGGCTACACCTTC.

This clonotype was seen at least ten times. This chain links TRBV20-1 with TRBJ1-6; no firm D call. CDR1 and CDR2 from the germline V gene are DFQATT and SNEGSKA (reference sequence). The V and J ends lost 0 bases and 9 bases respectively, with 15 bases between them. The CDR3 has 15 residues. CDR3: CSARDPQLRFSPLHF. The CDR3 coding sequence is TGCAGTGCTAGAGATCCCCAGCTTCGTTTTTCACCCCTCCACTTT.

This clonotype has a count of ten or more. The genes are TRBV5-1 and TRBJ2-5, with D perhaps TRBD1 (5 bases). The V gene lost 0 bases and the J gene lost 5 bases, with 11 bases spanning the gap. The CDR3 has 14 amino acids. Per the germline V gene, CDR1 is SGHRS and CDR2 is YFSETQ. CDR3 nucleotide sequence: TGCGCCAGCAGCTTGGGTCAGGGCCATGAGACCCAGTACTTC. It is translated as CASSLGQGHETQYF. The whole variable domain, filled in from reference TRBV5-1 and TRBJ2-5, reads KAGVTQTPRYLIKTRGQQVTLSCSPISGHRSVSWYQQTPGQGLQFLFEYFSETQRNKGNFPGRFSGRQFSNSRSEMNVSTLELGDSALYLCASSLGQGHETQYFGPGTRLLVL.

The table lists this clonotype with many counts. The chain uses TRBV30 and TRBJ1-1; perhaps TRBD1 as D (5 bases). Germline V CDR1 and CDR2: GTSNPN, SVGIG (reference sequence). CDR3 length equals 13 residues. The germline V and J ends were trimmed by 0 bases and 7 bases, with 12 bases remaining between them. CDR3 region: CAWSVGRRGEAFF. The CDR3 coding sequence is TGTGCCTGGAGTGTAGGTAGGAGGGGTGAAGCTTTCTTT.

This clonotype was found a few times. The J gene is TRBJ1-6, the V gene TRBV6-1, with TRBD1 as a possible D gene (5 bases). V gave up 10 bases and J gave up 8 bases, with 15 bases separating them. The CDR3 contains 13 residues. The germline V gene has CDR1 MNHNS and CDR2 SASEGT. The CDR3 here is CATAGWRDSPLHF. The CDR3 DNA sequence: TGTGCCACAGCAGGGTGGAGGGATTCACCCCTCCACTTT.

The CDR3 DNA reads as TGTGCCAGCACCCCCGTTTTAGGCGAATCGGGACACGAGAACACTGAAGCTTTCTTT. It codes for CASTPVLGESGHENTEAFF. The chain uses TRBV12-3 or TRBV12-4 and TRBJ1-1; TRBD1 might be the D (6 bases). This CDR3 is 19 amino acids long. V was pared by 7 bases and J by 1 base, with 28 bases between.

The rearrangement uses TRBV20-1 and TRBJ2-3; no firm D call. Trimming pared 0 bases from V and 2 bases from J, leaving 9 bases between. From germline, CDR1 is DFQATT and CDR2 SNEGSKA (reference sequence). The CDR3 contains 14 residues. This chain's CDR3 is CSARDPRTTDTQYF. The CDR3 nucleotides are TGCAGTGCTAGAGATCCCCGCACCACAGATACGCAGTATTTT.

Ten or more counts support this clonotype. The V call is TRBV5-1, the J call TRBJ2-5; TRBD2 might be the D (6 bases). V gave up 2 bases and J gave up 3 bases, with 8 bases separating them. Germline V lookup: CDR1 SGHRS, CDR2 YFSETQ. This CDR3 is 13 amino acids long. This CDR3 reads CASSFGGEETQYF. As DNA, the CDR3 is TGCGCCAGCAGCTTTGGAGGGGAAGAGACCCAGTACTTC.

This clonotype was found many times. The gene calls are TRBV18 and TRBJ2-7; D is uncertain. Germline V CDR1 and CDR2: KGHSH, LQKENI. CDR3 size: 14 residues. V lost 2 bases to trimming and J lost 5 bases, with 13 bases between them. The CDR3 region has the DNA TGTGCCAGCTCACCAGGGATTGGTCTTGACGAGCAGTACTTC. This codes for CASSPGIGLDEQYF.

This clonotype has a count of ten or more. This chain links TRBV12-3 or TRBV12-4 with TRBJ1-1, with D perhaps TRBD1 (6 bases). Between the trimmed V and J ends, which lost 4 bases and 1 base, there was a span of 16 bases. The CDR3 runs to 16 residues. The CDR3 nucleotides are TGTGCCAGCAGTTCGCCGGGACACACAAAGAACACTGAAGCTTTCTTT. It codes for CASSSPGHTKNTEAFF.